A selection of T cell receptor beta chains follows, all from one sample in a study of blood T cell repertoires in COVID-19. Repertoires were generated with immunoSEQ multiplex PCR, while TCRdb's copy carries only in-frame clones and drops some. The repertoire holds almost 200,000 clones, with about four fifths as singletons. The sample taken for sequencing was peripheral blood. The source is a woman in her thirties or forties with COVID-19, enrolled during active disease. CDR3s include the opening cysteine and the closing phenylalanine or tryptophan. D genes are given only for firm matches. Not all rows give a size; the values are once, few, many and, for expanded clones, a class.

V gene	D gene	clone size	J gene	CDR3 length	CDR3 DNA	CDR3 protein
TRBV10-1	NA	NA	TRBJ2-7	13	TGCGCCAGCACTAGCGGATTAGGGGGCGAGCAGTACTTC	CASTSGLGGEQYF
TRBV5-8	NA	NA	TRBJ2-7	13	TGTGCCAGCAGCTTGTGGAGCTCCTACGAGCAGTACTTC	CASSLWSSYEQYF
TRBV30	TRBD1	NA	TRBJ1-2	13	TGTGCCTGGAGTGATAACAGGGGTACTGGCTACACCTTC	CAWSDNRGTGYTF
TRBV7-8	TRBD1	once	TRBJ1-1	14	TGTGCCAGCAGCTTAGACAGGGGGAACACTGAAGCTTTCTTT	CASSLDRGNTEAFF
TRBV19	TRBD2	NA	TRBJ2-5	17	TGTGCCAGTAGCACTCGTCGGACTAGCGGGAGGGCGGAGACCCAGTACTTC	CASSTRRTSGRAETQYF
TRBV7-2	TRBD2	NA	TRBJ2-1	14	TGTGCCAGCAGCTTATGGACTAGCGGTAATGAGCAGTTCTTC	CASSLWTSGNEQFF
TRBV4-1	TRBD2	NA	TRBJ2-7	16	TGCGCCAGCAGCCGGGGGAGCGGGGGCCTTCCCTACGAGCAGTACTTC	CASSRGSGGLPYEQYF
TRBV7-9	TRBD2	NA	TRBJ2-3	15	TGTGCCAGCAGCCAGCGGGGGGGCCTGGCAGATACGCAGTATTTT	CASSQRGGLADTQYF
TRBV7-9	TRBD1	NA	TRBJ1-1	13	TGTGCCAGCAGCACGGGACAGGGGATGGGAGCTTTCTTT	CASSTGQGMGAFF
TRBV4-1	TRBD1	NA	TRBJ2-2	15	TGCGCCAGCACCCAGGGGGCAACCAACACCGGGGAGCTGTTTTTT	CASTQGATNTGELFF
TRBV30	TRBD2	NA	TRBJ2-1	14	TGTGCCTGGGGACGACTAGCGGGGTACAATGAGCAGTTCTTC	CAWGRLAGYNEQFF
TRBV7-7	TRBD2	NA	TRBJ2-2	16	TGTGCCAGCAGCTTAGCGTTAGCGGGAGGGACCGGGGAGCTGTTTTTT	CASSLALAGGTGELFF
TRBV11-2	NA	many	TRBJ2-3	12	TGTGCCAGCAGCCAATTCACAGATACGCAGTATTTT	CASSQFTDTQYF
TRBV3-1/TRBV3-2	NA	NA	TRBJ1-1	16	TGTGCCAGCAGCCATGGTGGGCGGGGACCGGGGACTGAAGCTTTCTTT	CASSHGGRGPGTEAFF
TRBV3-1/TRBV3-2	TRBD2	few	TRBJ2-7	14	TGTGCCAGCGGGACTAGCGGGAGGCCCTACGAGCAGTACTTC	CASGTSGRPYEQYF
TRBV6-4	TRBD2	NA	TRBJ2-3	15	TGTGCCAGCAGTCCAGTAGCGGGAAGCACAGATACGCAGTATTTT	CASSPVAGSTDTQYF
TRBV29-1	TRBD2	NA	TRBJ2-7	14	TGCAGCGTTCAAAAAGCGGGAGGCTCCTCGGGGCAGTACTTC	CSVQKAGGSSGQYF
TRBV30	TRBD1	few	TRBJ1-2	14	TGTGCCTGGAGTGCCGGGACAGGGGTGGATGGCTACACCTTC	CAWSAGTGVDGYTF
TRBV5-4	TRBD1	NA	TRBJ2-7	15	TGTGCCAGCAGCCCAGGGACAGTTACTAGCTACGAGCAGTACTTC	CASSPGTVTSYEQYF
TRBV7-2	TRBD1	NA	TRBJ2-1	17	TGTGCCAGCAGACCGGGACAGGGTATTGGGTCCTACAATGAGCAGTTCTTC	CASRPGQGIGSYNEQFF